This TCR beta chain is drawn from a study of cytomegalovirus exposure and HLA in healthy donors. General study findings and limits: The productive fraction for most TCR beta V segments was about 87% or about 30% in an earlier analysis. Cytomegalovirus association was listed for 170 or so TCR beta chains. Only CMV serostatus was available as immune exposure information. Reports credit the classifier with highly specific, highly sensitive diagnosis of cytomegalovirus status.

Comment on this clone: Its antigen is undetermined.

Losses at the gene ends were 4 bases for V and 2 bases for J; bases not matched to a gene: 4. The CDR3 is 15 residues long. In germline, CDR1 is MGHRA, CDR2 YSYEKL. Use of 60 Vbeta and 13 Jbeta primers characterized the PCR. Method: immunoSEQ multiplex PCR; TCRdb's copy keeps in-frame clones and lacks some. The sample yields 130,000 or so clones, around 67% seen once. The TCR comes from a man in his late teens or twenties in good health and CMV-seropositive. The sequencing sample was made of PBMCs. The rearrangement uses TRBV4-1 and TRBJ2-7; TRBD1 aligns across 11 bases. This CDR3 reads CASSPRDRGTYEQYF. The CDR3 DNA follows: TGCGCCAGCAGCCCCCGGGACAGGGGGACCTACGAGCAGTACTTC.